This T cell receptor beta chain originates from a study of beta chain features in type 1 diabetes. General observations from the study: Patients' naive, central memory and regulatory TCRB repertoires appeared more alike than those of healthy donors. Insertions at VDJ junctions were less frequent in type 1 diabetes patients. These patients also deleted more nucleotides at the same junctions. People with Type 1 diabetes carried modestly yet significantly shorter TCRB CDR3s in all four CD4+ subsets. Any HLA type influence on TCRB rearrangement was left unresolved here.

The isolated RNA, all of it, was reverse transcribed, so expressed TCRB transcripts were what got sequenced. The data were produced by immunoSEQ multiplex PCR, yet TCRdb's version contains in-frame clones alone and is incomplete. This table holds 300,000 to 400,000 clones, 8% found once. V was shortened by 1 base and J by 5 bases, with 12 bases between the two germline ends. The CDR3 spans 14 residues. CDR1 is SGHDT, CDR2 YYEEEE, per germline. As for this clone: Its antigen is unidentified.

The clonotype comes from a young woman in good health. The source material was central memory CD4+ T cells from blood. The chain couples TRBV5-6 to TRBJ1-1; tentative D call: TRBD1 (5 bases). CDR3 nucleotide sequence: TGTGCCAGCAGCTTGACAGGACAAAGGACTGAAGCTTTCTTT. Translating it yields CASSLTGQRTEAFF.